This is a list of T cell receptor beta chains from one sample in a study of blood T cells in healthy people across ages. MiXCR, applied by TCRdb to the 5' RACE reads, yields one record per CDR3 protein. The repertoire holds 790,000 or so distinct CDR3 sequences, with about half as singletons. Input material: blood. These receptors were taken from an older man in good health. Both conserved end residues are part of each CDR3. Each record gives: V gene, J gene, clone size, D gene, CDR3 DNA, CDR3 protein. D genes are given only for firm matches. Clone size is stated in some rows and not others, as once, few, many or a class when expanded.

V: TRBV18
J: TRBJ2-3
size: -
D: TRBD1
DNA: TGTGCCAGCTCACCGCAGGGGGCTCAAGATACGCAGTATTTT
CDR3: CASSPQGAQDTQYF

V: TRBV14
J: TRBJ2-7
size: -
D: -
DNA: TGTGCCAGCAGCCAAGTTTTAGGACCCTCGGGCGAGCAGTACTTC
CDR3: CASSQVLGPSGEQYF

V: TRBV20-1
J: TRBJ1-4
size: -
D: -
DNA: TGCAGTGCTAGAGTTACAAAGGGGTTCACTAATGAAAAACTGTTTTTT
CDR3: CSARVTKGFTNEKLFF

V: TRBV12-3/TRBV12-4
J: TRBJ2-6
size: -
D: TRBD2
DNA: TGTGCCAGCCGGACTAGCGGGAGTACTGGGGCCAACGTCCTGACTTTC
CDR3: CASRTSGSTGANVLTF

V: TRBV6-2/TRBV6-3
J: TRBJ1-2
size: few
D: -
DNA: TGTGCCAGCAGTTATGAGCCCGTCTATGGCTACACCTTC
CDR3: CASSYEPVYGYTF

V: TRBV9
J: TRBJ2-3
size: -
D: TRBD2
DNA: TGTGCCAGTAGCGTAGGGACTAGCGGGAGGGCCGCAGATACGCAGTATTTT
CDR3: CASSVGTSGRAADTQYF

V: TRBV5-1
J: TRBJ2-3
size: -
D: TRBD2
DNA: TGCGCCAGCAGCGCAGGACTAGCGGGAGTCCCAGATACGCAGTATTTT
CDR3: CASSAGLAGVPDTQYF

V: TRBV12-3/TRBV12-4
J: TRBJ2-3
size: many
D: -
DNA: TGTGCCAGCAGTTTGGGGGGGGGCACAGATATGCAATATTTT
CDR3: CASSLGGGTDMQYF

V: TRBV7-2
J: TRBJ1-1
size: -
D: TRBD1
DNA: TGTGCCAGCAGCTTTGTTGGCACAGGGGGGGGCACTGAAGCTTTCTTT
CDR3: CASSFVGTGGGTEAFF

V: TRBV5-1
J: TRBJ2-1
size: -
D: TRBD2
DNA: TGCGCCAGCAGCTTGACAGCGGGGGTCCGCAATGAGCAGTTCTTC
CDR3: CASSLTAGVRNEQFF

V: TRBV20-1
J: TRBJ2-5
size: few
D: TRBD2
DNA: TGCAGTGCTAGAAAGACTAGCAGCCTAGAGACCCAGTACTTC
CDR3: CSARKTSSLETQYF

V: TRBV20-1
J: TRBJ2-3
size: few
D: TRBD2
DNA: TGCAGTGCTAGTGCCCTTTTAGCGGGAGGAGGCACAGATACGCAGTATTTT
CDR3: CSASALLAGGGTDTQYF

V: TRBV4-2
J: TRBJ2-7
size: -
D: -
DNA: TGTGCCAGCAGCCAACCGGGGACAAGGGTCAACGAGCAGTACTTC
CDR3: CASSQPGTRVNEQYF

V: TRBV6-2/TRBV6-3
J: TRBJ2-1
size: -
D: TRBD2
DNA: TGTGCCAGCAGTTACCCTACTGGGGGAGGGGCCTACAATGAGCAGTTCTTC
CDR3: CASSYPTGGGAYNEQFF

V: TRBV9
J: TRBJ1-1
size: -
D: -
DNA: TGTGCCAGCAGCGTAGCGGTAGGGGTCGGAACTGAAGCTTTCTTT
CDR3: CASSVAVGVGTEAFF

V: TRBV27
J: TRBJ2-1
size: -
D: -
DNA: TGTGCCAGCAGGAGACTAGGTTCCTACAATGAGCAGTTCTTC
CDR3: CASRRLGSYNEQFF

V: TRBV21-1
J: TRBJ1-1
size: -
D: -
DNA: TGTGCCAGCACCCTGAACGCACGGAAAATGAACACTGAAGCTTTCTTT
CDR3: CASTLNARKMNTEAFF

V: TRBV5-1
J: TRBJ2-1
size: many
D: -
DNA: TGCGCCAGCAGCTTGGATCTCAATGAGCAGTTCTTC
CDR3: CASSLDLNEQFF

V: TRBV12-3/TRBV12-4
J: TRBJ2-1
size: -
D: TRBD1
DNA: TGTGCCAGCAGGGCAGGGGGCGTTGAGCAGTTCTTC
CDR3: CASRAGGVEQFF

V: TRBV15
J: TRBJ2-3
size: many
D: -
DNA: TGTGCCACCAGCAGAGGGGGAGACACAGATACGCAGTATTTT
CDR3: CATSRGGDTDTQYF

V: TRBV5-1
J: TRBJ2-5
size: -
D: -
DNA: TGCGCCAGCAGCTTGGCTCGGCGGGACCCCACCCAAGAGACCCAGTACTTC
CDR3: CASSLARRDPTQETQYF

V: TRBV5-1
J: TRBJ2-7
size: few
D: -
DNA: TGCGCCAGCAGCTTGCTCCCCGGTAAGGCCTACGAGCAGTACTTC
CDR3: CASSLLPGKAYEQYF

V: TRBV21-1
J: TRBJ2-5
size: few
D: -
DNA: TGTGCCAGCAGCAAGCGACAGTCGACCTCACTATACCAAGAGACCCAGTACTTC
CDR3: CASSKRQSTSLYQETQYF

V: TRBV12-3/TRBV12-4
J: TRBJ2-7
size: -
D: -
DNA: TGTGCCAGCAGTTTGTACGGGCTCGGCTCCTACGAGCAGTACTTC
CDR3: CASSLYGLGSYEQYF

V: TRBV9
J: TRBJ2-5
size: -
D: -
DNA: TGTGTCAGCAGCTCCCGGGATTGGGCCAAAGAGACCCAGTACTTC
CDR3: CVSSSRDWAKETQYF

V: TRBV6-2/TRBV6-3
J: TRBJ1-2
size: -
D: -
DNA: TGTGCCAGCAGTTACCTACACCATAACTATGGCTACACCTTC
CDR3: CASSYLHHNYGYTF

V: TRBV29-1
J: TRBJ1-5
size: few
D: -
DNA: TGCAGCGTTGTTGCCGGGATGAATGGCAATCAGCCCCAGCATTTT
CDR3: CSVVAGMNGNQPQHF

V: TRBV7-2
J: TRBJ2-7
size: many
D: TRBD2
DNA: TGTGCCAGCAGCTTAGCGGCGGGAGGGCCAGGAGAGCAGTACTTC
CDR3: CASSLAAGGPGEQYF

V: TRBV21-1
J: TRBJ2-3
size: few
D: -
DNA: TGTGCCAGCAGCAAAGGACTAGTGGAGCCAGATACGCAGTATTTT
CDR3: CASSKGLVEPDTQYF

V: TRBV6-6
J: TRBJ2-3
size: -
D: -
DNA: TGTGCCAGCATCGGTGGATACACAGATACGCAGTATTTT
CDR3: CASIGGYTDTQYF

V: TRBV20-1
J: TRBJ1-1
size: few
D: -
DNA: TGCAGTGCTAGCCTCTCGGCGAGGGTGGCTGAAGCTTTCTTT
CDR3: CSASLSARVAEAFF

V: TRBV12-3/TRBV12-4
J: TRBJ1-1
size: -
D: TRBD1
DNA: TGTGCCAGCAGTTTAACAGGGGGTAGAAGGGCTGAAGCTTTCTTT
CDR3: CASSLTGGRRAEAFF

V: TRBV2
J: TRBJ1-6
size: -
D: TRBD1
DNA: TGTGCCAGCAGCCCGGGACAGGGGGCATCACCCCTCCACTTT
CDR3: CASSPGQGASPLHF

V: TRBV7-9
J: TRBJ2-5
size: once
D: -
DNA: TGTGCCAGCAGCGTAAGGGTGTCAGAGACCCAGTACTTC
CDR3: CASSVRVSETQYF

V: TRBV20-1
J: TRBJ2-5
size: many
D: -
DNA: TGCAGTGCTAGTTCTCCTGGGGAGACCCAGTACTTC
CDR3: CSASSPGETQYF

V: TRBV20-1
J: TRBJ2-1
size: -
D: -
DNA: TGCAGCGCCCCAAGGGGGAGCAATGAGCAGTTCTTC
CDR3: CSAPRGSNEQFF

V: TRBV12-3/TRBV12-4
J: TRBJ2-2
size: -
D: -
DNA: TGTGCCAGCAGTGTACTGGGGGTCGGGGAGCTGTTTTTT
CDR3: CASSVLGVGELFF

V: TRBV10-3
J: TRBJ1-5
size: -
D: TRBD1
DNA: TGTGCCACCCAGGACAGGGTCGATCAGCCCCAGCATTTT
CDR3: CATQDRVDQPQHF

V: TRBV5-6
J: TRBJ2-2
size: -
D: TRBD2
DNA: TGTGCCAGCAGCACACTAGCGGACACCGGGGAGCTGTTTTTT
CDR3: CASSTLADTGELFF

V: TRBV7-2
J: TRBJ2-7
size: -
D: -
DNA: TGTGCCAGCAGCTTAGAGGACGGGGACTACGAGCAGTACTTC
CDR3: CASSLEDGDYEQYF

V: TRBV20-1
J: TRBJ1-2
size: once
D: -
DNA: TGCAGTGCCTCTTCCGGGGGGGATAACTATGGCTACACCTTC
CDR3: CSASSGGDNYGYTF

V: TRBV12-3/TRBV12-4
J: TRBJ1-2
size: -
D: TRBD1
DNA: TGTGCCAGCGGATACGGGACAGGGGGCGGCTATGGCTACACCTTC
CDR3: CASGYGTGGGYGYTF

V: TRBV29-1
J: TRBJ2-3
size: -
D: -
DNA: TGCAGCACCTGGGACGGTGCTGGGACGCAGTATTTT
CDR3: CSTWDGAGTQYF

V: TRBV20-1
J: TRBJ1-5
size: -
D: TRBD1
DNA: TGCAGTGCTCTTGGGACAGGGACTCAGCCCCAGCATTTT
CDR3: CSALGTGTQPQHF

V: TRBV6-5
J: TRBJ2-7
size: -
D: TRBD2
DNA: TGTGCCAGCGGGAGGGGCGACGAGCAGTACTTC
CDR3: CASGRGDEQYF